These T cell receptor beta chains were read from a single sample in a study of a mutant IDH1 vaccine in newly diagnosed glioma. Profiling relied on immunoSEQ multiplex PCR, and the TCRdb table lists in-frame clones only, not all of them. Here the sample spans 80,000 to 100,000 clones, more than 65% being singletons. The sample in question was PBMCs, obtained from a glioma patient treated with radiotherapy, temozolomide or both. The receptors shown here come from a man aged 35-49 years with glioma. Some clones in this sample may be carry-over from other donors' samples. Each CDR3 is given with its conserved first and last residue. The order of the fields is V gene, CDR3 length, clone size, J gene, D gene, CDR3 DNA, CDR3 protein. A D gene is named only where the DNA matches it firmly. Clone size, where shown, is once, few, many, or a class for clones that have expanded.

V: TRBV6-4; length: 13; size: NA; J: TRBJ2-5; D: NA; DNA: NA; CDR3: CASSVGPGETQYF
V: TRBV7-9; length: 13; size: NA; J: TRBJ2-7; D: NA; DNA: TGTGCCAGCAGCCCGTGGACATCCGCCGAGCAGTACTTC; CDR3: CASSPWTSAEQYF
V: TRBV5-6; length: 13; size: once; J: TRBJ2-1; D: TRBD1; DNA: TGTGCCAGCAGCCTCACAGGGGGCACTGAGCAGTTCTTC; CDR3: CASSLTGGTEQFF
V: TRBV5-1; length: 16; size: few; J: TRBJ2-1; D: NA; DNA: TGCGCCAGCAGCTTGGCCGGAGTGACCTCCTACAATGAGCAGTTCTTC; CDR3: CASSLAGVTSYNEQFF
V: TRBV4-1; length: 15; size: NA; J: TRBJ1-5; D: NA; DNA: TGCGCCAGCAGCCCAAAGACAGTGAGCAATCAGCCCCAGCATTTT; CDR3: CASSPKTVSNQPQHF
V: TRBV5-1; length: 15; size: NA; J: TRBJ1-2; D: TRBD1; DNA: TGCGCCAGCAGCGCGGGACAGGAGCATAACTATGGCTACACCTTC; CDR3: CASSAGQEHNYGYTF
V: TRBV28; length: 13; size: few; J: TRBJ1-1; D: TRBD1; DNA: TGTGCCAGCAGTCGACAGGGACACACTGAAGCTTTCTTT; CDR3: CASSRQGHTEAFF
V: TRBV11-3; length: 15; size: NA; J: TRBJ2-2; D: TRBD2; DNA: TGTGCCAGCAGCTTAGCGGGGACTAGTTTCGGGGAGCTGTTTTTT; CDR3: CASSLAGTSFGELFF
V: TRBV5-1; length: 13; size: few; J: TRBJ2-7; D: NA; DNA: TGCGCCAGCTACTGGGCCCCCCGAGGGGAGCAGTACTTC; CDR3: CASYWAPRGEQYF
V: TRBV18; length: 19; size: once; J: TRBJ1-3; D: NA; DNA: TGTGCCAGCTCACCGATTCGGCAGATCCAAGGAGACTCTGGAAACACCATATATTTT; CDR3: CASSPIRQIQGDSGNTIYF
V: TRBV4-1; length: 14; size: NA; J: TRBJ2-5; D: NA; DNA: TGCGCCAGCAGCCAAGTAGGTGGAGGGGAGACCCAGTACTTC; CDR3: CASSQVGGGETQYF
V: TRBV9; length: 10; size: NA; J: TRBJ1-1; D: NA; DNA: TGTGCCAGCAGCGGTCCGGGGGCTTTCTTT; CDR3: CASSGPGAFF
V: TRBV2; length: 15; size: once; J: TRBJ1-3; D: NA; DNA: TGTGCCAGCAGCGGCCGTAGGGGCTCTGGAAACACCATATATTTT; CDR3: CASSGRRGSGNTIYF
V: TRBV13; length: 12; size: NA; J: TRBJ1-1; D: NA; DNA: TGTGCCAGCAGCCAAGGAAACACTGAAGCTTTCTTT; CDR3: CASSQGNTEAFF
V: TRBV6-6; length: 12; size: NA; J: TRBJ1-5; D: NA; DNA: TGTGCCAGCAGTTCTTACAATCAGCCCCAGCATTTT; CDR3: CASSSYNQPQHF
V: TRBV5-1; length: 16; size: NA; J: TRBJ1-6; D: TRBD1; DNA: TGCGCCAGCAGCTTGGCCGAGACAGGGATTTATGCACCCCTCCACTTT; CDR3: CASSLAETGIYAPLHF
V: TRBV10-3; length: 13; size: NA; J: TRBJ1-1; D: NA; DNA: TGTGCCATCACTACGGGCCTGAACACTGAAGCTTTCTTT; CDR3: CAITTGLNTEAFF
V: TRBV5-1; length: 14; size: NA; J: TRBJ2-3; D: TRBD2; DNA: TGCGCCAGCAGCCCCGGGAGGGCGACAGATACGCAGTATTTT; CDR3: CASSPGRATDTQYF
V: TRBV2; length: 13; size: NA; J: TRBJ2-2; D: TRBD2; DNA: TGTGCCGTGAGCGGGATGGGGACCGGGGAGCTGTTTTTT; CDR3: CAVSGMGTGELFF
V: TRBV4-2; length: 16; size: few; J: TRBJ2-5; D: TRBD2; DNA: TGTGCCAGCAGCCAAGCCAATAGCGGGGGGGTAGAGACCCAGTACTTC; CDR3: CASSQANSGGVETQYF
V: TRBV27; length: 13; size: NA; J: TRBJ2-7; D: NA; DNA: TGTGCCAGCAGTTTCGCTGAATCCTACGAGCAGTACTTC; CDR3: CASSFAESYEQYF
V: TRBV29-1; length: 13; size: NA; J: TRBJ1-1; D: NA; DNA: TGCAGCGTTGAAACAGGGCAGAACACTGAAGCTTTCTTT; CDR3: CSVETGQNTEAFF
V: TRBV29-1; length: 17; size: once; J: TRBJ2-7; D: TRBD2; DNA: TGCAGCGTTGAAGAAAGGCTAGCGGGGGGGCCCTCCTACGAGCAGTACTTC; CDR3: CSVEERLAGGPSYEQYF
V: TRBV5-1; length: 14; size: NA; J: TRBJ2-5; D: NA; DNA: TGCGCCAGCAGCCGCGACGGGATCGCAGAGACCCAGTACTTC; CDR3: CASSRDGIAETQYF
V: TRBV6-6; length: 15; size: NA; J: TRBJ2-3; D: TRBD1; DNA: TGTGCCAGCACCGACCCGGGACAGGGAACAGATACGCAGTATTTT; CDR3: CASTDPGQGTDTQYF
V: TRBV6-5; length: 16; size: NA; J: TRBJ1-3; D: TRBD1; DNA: TGTGCCAGCAGTTATTCGACAGGGATCTCTGGAAACACCATATATTTT; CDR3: CASSYSTGISGNTIYF
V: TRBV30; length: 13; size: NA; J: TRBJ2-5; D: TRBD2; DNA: TGTGCCTGGAGTAGTAGCGGGGGAAAGACCCAGTACTTC; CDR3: CAWSSSGGKTQYF
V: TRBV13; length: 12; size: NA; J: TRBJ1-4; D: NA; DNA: TGTGCCAGCAGCTTAGTAAATGAAAAACTGTTTTTT; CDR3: CASSLVNEKLFF
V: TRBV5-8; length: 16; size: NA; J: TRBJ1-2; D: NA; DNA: TGTGCCAGCAGCTTGCACGGCGGAGCTTATCACCACGGTCACACCTTC; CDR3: CASSLHGGAYHHGHTF
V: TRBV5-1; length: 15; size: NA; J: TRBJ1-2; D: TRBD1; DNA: TGCGCCAGCAGCCTAGGACAGGGGGCACCCTATGGCTACACCTTC; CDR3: CASSLGQGAPYGYTF
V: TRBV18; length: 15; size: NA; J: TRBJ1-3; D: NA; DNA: TGTGCCAGCTCACCTTCGACTGACTCTGGAAACACCATATATTTT; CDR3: CASSPSTDSGNTIYF
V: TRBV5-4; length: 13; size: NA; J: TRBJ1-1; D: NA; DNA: TGTGCCAGCAGCTTGGGTCCGCGGACTGAAGCTTTCTTT; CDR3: CASSLGPRTEAFF
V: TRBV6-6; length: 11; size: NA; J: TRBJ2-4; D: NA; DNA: TGTGCCAGCACTGGGAAAAACATTCAGTACTTC; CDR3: CASTGKNIQYF
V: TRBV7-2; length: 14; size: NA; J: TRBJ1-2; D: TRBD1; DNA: TGTGCCAGCAGCTTTGCAGACAGGGGCGGCGGCTACACCTTC; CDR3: CASSFADRGGGYTF
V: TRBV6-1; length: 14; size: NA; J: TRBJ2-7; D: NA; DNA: TGTGCCAGCATCTCTTGGAAGAGCTCCTACGAGCAGTACTTC; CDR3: CASISWKSSYEQYF
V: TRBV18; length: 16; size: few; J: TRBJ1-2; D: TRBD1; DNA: TGTGCCAGCTCACCGGGACAGGGGCGTTGGGACTATGGCTACACCTTC; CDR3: CASSPGQGRWDYGYTF
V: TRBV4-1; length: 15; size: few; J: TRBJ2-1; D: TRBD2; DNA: TGCGCCAGCAGCCATATGCTAGCGGGGCGCAATGAGCAGTTCTTC; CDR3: CASSHMLAGRNEQFF
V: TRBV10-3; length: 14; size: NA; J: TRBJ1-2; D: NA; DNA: TGTGCCATCAGTGTGGAGGGCCTGAACTATGGCTACACCTTC; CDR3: CAISVEGLNYGYTF
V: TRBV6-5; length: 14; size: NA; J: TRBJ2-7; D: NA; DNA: TGTGCCAGCAGTTACGGTTTTTCCTCCTACGAGCAGTACTTC; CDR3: CASSYGFSSYEQYF
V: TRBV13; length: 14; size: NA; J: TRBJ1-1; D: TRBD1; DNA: TGTGCCAGCATCGGGACAGGGGGCTTCACTGAAGCTTTCTTT; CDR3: CASIGTGGFTEAFF
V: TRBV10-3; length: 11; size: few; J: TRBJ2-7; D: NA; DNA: TGTGCCATCAGTGAGACCTACGAGCAGTACTTC; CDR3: CAISETYEQYF
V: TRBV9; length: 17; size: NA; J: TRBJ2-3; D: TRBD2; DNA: TGTGCCAGCAGCGCCGAACTGACTAGCGGATTCACAGATACGCAGTATTTT; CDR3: CASSAELTSGFTDTQYF
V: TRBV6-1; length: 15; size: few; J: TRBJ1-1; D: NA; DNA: TGTGCCAGCAGTGACCTCAGGTTTAGGGACACTGAAGCTTTCTTT; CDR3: CASSDLRFRDTEAFF
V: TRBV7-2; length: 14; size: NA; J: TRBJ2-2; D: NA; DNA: TGTGCCAGCAGCTTCGGACTACTCACCGGGGAGCTGTTTTTT; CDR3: CASSFGLLTGELFF
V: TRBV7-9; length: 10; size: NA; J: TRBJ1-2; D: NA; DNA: TGTGCCAGCAGCTTATTTGGCTACACCTTC; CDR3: CASSLFGYTF
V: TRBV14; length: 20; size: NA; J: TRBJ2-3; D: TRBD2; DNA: TGTGCCAGACCGGGGTCCGGGACTAGCCGTACTCTTCCCATCCCAGATACGCAGTATTTT; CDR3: CARPGSGTSRTLPIPDTQYF
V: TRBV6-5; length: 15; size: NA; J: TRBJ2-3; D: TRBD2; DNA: TGTGCCAGCAGTTACGCTAGCGGCTACACAGATACGCAGTATTTT; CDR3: CASSYASGYTDTQYF